This T cell receptor beta chain was profiled in a study of blood T cell repertoires in COVID-19. Sequenced by immunoSEQ multiplex PCR; TCRdb stores in-frame clones only, minus some. This repertoire shows roughly 56,000 clones, about 85% found once; its top ten account for 10%. Germline V gives CDR1 SGHRS, CDR2 YFSETQ. With 4 bases removed from V and 0 bases from J, the gap between germline ends came to 11 bases. The CDR3 contains 14 residues. The J gene is TRBJ2-7, the V gene TRBV5-1; D may be TRBD1 (6 bases). The specimen was peripheral blood. This receptor was identified in a human donor in a cohort sampled during active COVID-19. DNA for the CDR3: TGCGCCAGCAGCCCCGGGACACCCTCCTACGAGCAGTACTTC. Translated, it gives CASSPGTPSYEQYF.